In this sample, the clone carrying this T cell receptor (beta chain) turned up once. TCRdb's copy holds only in-frame clones and misses some; the assay was immunoSEQ multiplex PCR. Altogether just over 20,000 clones are present, more than 75% being singletons, with the ten largest covering roughly 9%. Germline V lookup: CDR1 GTSNPN, CDR2 SVGIG (reference sequence). The CDR3 length is 11 residues. The V gene lost 0 bases and the J gene lost 7 bases, with 4 bases spanning the gap. The sample comes from a study of OX40 agonist ivuxolimab in advanced cancers. This receptor was obtained from an adult with an advanced solid tumor such as melanoma, head and neck, liver or kidney cancer. The V and J genes are TRBV30 and TRBJ1-3; no definite D call. Sequenced material: CD4+ or CD8+ T cells sorted from blood, taken in a trial of the OX40 agonist ivuxolimab. DNA for the CDR3: TGTGCCTGGAGTGTGAGGAACACCATATATTTT. This codes for CAWSVRNTIYF.